The sequence of this TCR beta chain was determined in a study of T cell responses to AZD1222 COVID-19 vaccine. With regard to this clone: Its antigen is currently unknown.

The assay was immunoSEQ multiplex PCR, and TCRdb's table has in-frame clones only and misses some. The sample holds 150,000 to 200,000 clones, 88% seen once. Study conclusions and caveats: Following two doses of AZD1222, Spike-specific TCR breadth and depth rose. Distributed over spike, vaccine-associated CD4 TCRs predominated at 160-218 and 743-854. In a largely white British group with more females than males, clonal diversity was possibly underestimated. Without day 14 samples, only post-peak T cell repertoires were studied.

V trimming: 1 base; J trimming: 4 bases; junction bases outside the gene matches: 6. CDR1 and CDR2 from the germline V gene are MDHEN and SYDVKM. The CDR3 totals 15 residues. The rearrangement uses TRBV28 and TRBJ1-2, with 7 positions matching TRBD1. Sequences were derived from peripheral blood, sampled 28 days after the second AZD1222 dose. This clonotype was sampled from an adult who received the AZD1222 COVID-19 vaccine. CDR3 DNA sequence: TGTGCCAGCAGTTTATCCCAAACAGGGGCCTATGGCTACACCTTC. It encodes CASSLSQTGAYGYTF.